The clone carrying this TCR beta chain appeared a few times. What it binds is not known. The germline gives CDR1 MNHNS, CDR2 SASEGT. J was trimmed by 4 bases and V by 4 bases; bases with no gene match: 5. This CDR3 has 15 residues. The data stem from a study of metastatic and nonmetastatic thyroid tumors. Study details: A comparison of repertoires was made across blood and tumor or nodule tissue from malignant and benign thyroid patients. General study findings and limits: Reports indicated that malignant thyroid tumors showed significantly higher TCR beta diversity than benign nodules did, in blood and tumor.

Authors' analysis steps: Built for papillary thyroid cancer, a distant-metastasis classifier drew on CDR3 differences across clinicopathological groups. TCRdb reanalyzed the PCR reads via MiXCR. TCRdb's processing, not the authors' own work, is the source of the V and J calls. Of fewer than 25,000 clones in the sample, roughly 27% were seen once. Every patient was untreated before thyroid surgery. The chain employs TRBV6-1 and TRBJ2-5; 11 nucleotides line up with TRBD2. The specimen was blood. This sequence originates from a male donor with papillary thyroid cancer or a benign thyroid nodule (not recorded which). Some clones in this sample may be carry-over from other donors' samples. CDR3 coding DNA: TGTGCCAGCAGTGTCCTCGGGACTAGCGGAGAGACCCAGTACTTC. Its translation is CASSVLGTSGETQYF.